Listed here are 20 T cell receptor beta chains from one sample, sequenced in a study of regulatory T cells in long-lasting Graves disease. Time point denoted: newly diagnosed GD, antithyroid drugs for less than 3 months. PBMCs were the source of the RNA used for TCR sequencing. The TCR beta library used iRepertoire HTBI primers with Arm-PCR amplification of CDR3. TCRdb re-called the multiplex PCR reads through MiXCR, storing one row per CDR3 protein. The sample has about 350,000 distinct CDR3 sequences; around 15% are singletons. The same data also contributed to another study, on T cells in Graves' hyperthyroidism and ophthalmopathy.

The specimen was peripheral blood mononuclear cells (PBMCs), collected at new diagnosis, from a patient treated with antithyroid drugs. The receptor source for this set is a middle-aged man with Graves disease.

The chain combines TRBV7-9 with TRBJ1-4; 7 positions agree with TRBD1. The CDR3 is 17 amino acids. V dropped 3 bases and J dropped 3; count of bases not matched to a gene: 10. CDR1 and CDR2 from the germline V gene are SEHNR and FQNEAQ (reference sequence). The CDR3 spells CASSFPLGGTSNEKLFF. CDR3 sequence (DNA): TGTGCCAGCAGCTTTCCTCTAGGGGGCACTTCTAATGAAAAACTGTTTTTT. Drawing the rest from reference TRBV7-9 and TRBJ1-4, the complete variable domain is DTGVSQNPRHKITKRGQNVTFRCDPISEHNRLYWYRQTLGQGPEFLTYFQNEAQLEKSRLLSDRFSAERPKGSFSTLEIQRTEQGDSAMYLCASSFPLGGTSNEKLFFGSGTQLSVL.

This clonotype was seen ten or more times. This rearrangement joins TRBV18 to TRBJ1-6; D is possibly TRBD1 (5 bases). Germline V gives CDR1 KGHSH, CDR2 LQKENI. V dropped 2 bases and J dropped 6 bases, with 8 bases sitting between them. The CDR3 runs 14 residues. The CDR3 spells CASSPMDTNSPLHF. The CDR3 bases are TGTGCCAGCTCACCAATGGACACTAATTCACCCCTCCACTTT.

There are many counts of this clonotype. V and J are TRBV6-5 and TRBJ2-7, with 7 bases aligning to TRBD2. The CDR3 extends over 14 amino acids. Trimming took 0 bases from V and 6 from J; bases not matched to a gene: 5. Germline V gene data show CDR1 as MNHEY and CDR2 as SVGAGI. The CDR3 DNA sequence: TGTGCCAGCAGTTACTCGGGGGGGACCTCCGAGCAGTACTTC. Amino acid sequence: CASSYSGGTSEQYF.

About this clonotype: A read error may produce the germline difference seen at one junction end. This chain uses TRBV30 with TRBJ1-3; 8 bases match TRBD1. The germline V gene has CDR1 GTSNPN and CDR2 SVGIG (reference sequence). The CDR3 runs to 14 residues. For the CDR3, the DNA is TGTGCCTGGGGGACAGGCCTCTCTGGAGACACCATATATTTT. It codes for CAWGTGLSGDTIYF.

Many counts were recorded for this clonotype. V usage is TRBV6-1 and J usage is TRBJ2-2; 8 bases align to TRBD1. The ends lost 5 bases at V and 4 bases at J; junction bases unmatched: 3. The CDR3 contains 14 residues. CDR1 and CDR2 from the germline V gene are MNHNS and SASEGT. CDR3 nucleotide sequence: TGTGCCAGCAGTACCGACAGGGGCACCGGGGAGCTGTTTTTT. Translated, it gives CASSTDRGTGELFF.

The chain combines TRBV29-1 with TRBJ2-1; no reliable D call. The germline V gene has CDR1 SQVTM and CDR2 ANQGSEA. Trimming left V 8 bases short and J 8 bases short, with 10 bases between. The CDR3 sequence is 10 residues long. In DNA, the CDR3 is TGCAGCTTTACAATGGATGAGCAGTTCTTC. Residues: CSFTMDEQFF.

This clonotype has a handful of counts. This chain connects TRBV6-4 to TRBJ2-2, with unresolved D. The CDR3 totals 14 residues. Trimming left V 2 bases short and J 4 bases short, with 8 bases between. CDR1 and CDR2 from the germline V gene are MRHNA and SNTAGT. CDR3 amino acids: CASSDSVFTGELFF. CDR3 nucleotide sequence: TGTGCCAGCAGTGACAGTGTATTCACCGGGGAGCTGTTTTTT.

The chain links TRBV7-2 to TRBJ2-7; 11 nucleotides line up with TRBD2. Germline V gives CDR1 SGHTA, CDR2 FQGNSA. Germline trimming cut 5 bases from V and 4 bases from J; bases unmatched to any gene: 10. This CDR3 contains 16 residues. The DNA for the CDR3 is TGTGCCAGCAGCCCTATCGGACTAGCGGGTTCTTACGAGCAGTACTTC. It encodes CASSPIGLAGSYEQYF.

This clonotype was seen at least ten times. CDR3 nucleotide sequence: TGTGCCAGCAGTGATTCGTATCAAACCCAGTACTTC. As protein: CASSDSYQTQYF. The chain employs TRBV2 and TRBJ2-5; no clear D. The CDR3 spans 12 residues. Germline V gene data show CDR1 as SNHLY and CDR2 as FYNNEI. With 3 bases removed from V and 8 bases from J, the gap between germline ends came to 10 bases.

This clonotype was seen a handful of times. This chain joins TRBV4-1 and TRBJ1-2, with a weak D call TRBD1 (6 bases). Per germline, CDR1 MGHRA and CDR2 YSYEKL. The CDR3 has 15 amino acids. Trimming took off 1 base at V and 5 bases at J, with 14 bases between the two ends. The CDR3 loop is CASSQGGGGAYGYTF. The CDR3, as DNA: TGCGCCAGCAGCCAAGGCGGTGGGGGGGCGTATGGCTACACCTTC.

In this sample, this clonotype turned up many times. The chain uses TRBV12-3 or TRBV12-4 and TRBJ1-2; D remains ambiguous. CDR3 length equals 16 residues. V gave up 5 bases and J gave up 1 base, with 17 bases separating them. CDR3 residues: CASSPEPWTGNYGYTF. DNA for the CDR3: TGTGCCAGCAGTCCCGAGCCATGGACGGGTAACTATGGCTACACCTTC.

This clonotype was observed at least ten times. The genes are TRBV20-1 and TRBJ1-5, with TRBD1 identical over 9 bases. Germline assignment: CDR1 DFQATT and CDR2 SNEGSKA (reference sequence). The CDR3 sequence is 13 residues long. J lost 3 bases, V lost 6 bases, and 3 bases had no gene match. The CDR3 DNA reads TGCAGTGCAGGGACAGGGCCCAATCAGCCCCAGCATTTT. It is translated as CSAGTGPNQPQHF.

The sample holds a few counts of this clonotype. The J gene is TRBJ1-5, the V gene TRBV4-2; D is perhaps TRBD1 (5 bases). V dropped 1 base and J dropped 4 bases, with 11 bases sitting between them. Germline V lookup: CDR1 LGHNA, CDR2 YNFKEQ. This CDR3 is built from 15 residues. The CDR3: CASSQGVGGNQPQHF. CDR3 nucleotide sequence: TGTGCCAGCAGCCAAGGAGTTGGGGGGAATCAGCCCCAGCATTTT.

This clonotype was observed at least ten times. The chain employs TRBV30 and TRBJ2-7, with 7 bases fitting TRBD1. CDR1 and CDR2 from the germline V gene are GTSNPN and SVGIG (reference sequence). Losses at the gene ends were 6 bases for V and 5 bases for J; bases not matched to a gene: 7. This CDR3 is built from 12 residues. This CDR3 is CACTDRSNEQYF. In DNA, the CDR3 is TGTGCCTGCACGGACAGGAGCAACGAGCAGTACTTC.

This clonotype appeared many times. V and J are TRBV11-2 and TRBJ2-4, with D hard to call. The CDR3 loop spans 13 amino acids. Looked up from germline, CDR1 is SGHAT and CDR2 is FQNNGV. Trimming removed 4 bases from V and 9 bases from J, with 13 bases in between. CDR3 nucleotide sequence: TGTGCCAGCAGCTGGAGAGCGTTGGGCATTCAGTACTTC. The encoded protein is CASSWRALGIQYF.

This clonotype has ten or more counts. The chain uses TRBV18 and TRBJ2-5; no clear D gene. The V and J ends lost 0 bases and 5 bases respectively, with 10 bases between them. Germline CDR1 KGHSH, CDR2 LQKENI. The CDR3 is made up of 14 amino acids. This CDR3 is CASSPPGGRETQYF. The DNA for the CDR3 is TGTGCCAGCTCACCACCGGGCGGCAGGGAGACCCAGTACTTC.

This clonotype has at least ten counts. The chain joins TRBV3-1 to TRBJ2-3; D may be TRBD1 or TRBD2 (5 bases each). V lost 8 bases and J 3 bases, leaving 12 bases between the germline ends. This CDR3 spans 13 amino acids. The V gene's germline CDR1 is LGHDT and CDR2 YNNKEL (reference sequence). CDR3 nucleotide sequence: TGTGCCAGCGGGAGTAGGGGAACAGATACGCAGTATTTT. Its translation: CASGSRGTDTQYF.

CDR3 nucleotides: TGTGCCAGCAGCCACTGGCCGAGCACAGATACGCAGTATTTT. Amino acids: CASSHWPSTDTQYF. The chain employs TRBV7-9 and TRBJ2-3; no clear D. The germline V and J ends were trimmed by 5 bases and 0 bases, with 9 bases remaining between them. This CDR3 region has 14 residues. CDR1 and CDR2 (germline): SEHNR, FQNEAQ (reference sequence).

The gene calls are TRBV5-1 and TRBJ2-5, with TRBD2 identical over 7 bases. CDR1 is SGHRS, CDR2 YFSETQ, per germline. V shed 1 base and J 4 bases; nucleotides not matched to a gene: 10. The CDR3 has 16 amino acids. CDR3 nucleotides: TGCGCCAGCAGCTTGAGCGGGGCCGGGGCCTCAGAGACCCAGTACTTC. Amino acids: CASSLSGAGASETQYF.

This clonotype occurred a few times. The rearrangement joins TRBV4-1 to TRBJ2-2; either TRBD1 or TRBD2 may supply D (5 bases each). The V gene's germline CDR1 is MGHRA and CDR2 YSYEKL. Trimming shortened V by 2 bases and J by 2 bases, and 15 bases separated the two germline ends. The CDR3 spans 17 residues. The DNA for the CDR3 is TGCGCCAGCAGCCAAAGAGGGGTGGGGGTTAACACCGGGGAGCTGTTTTTT. This encodes CASSQRGVGVNTGELFF.